The entry below describes one T cell receptor (beta chain). The target antigen is unknown. CDR1 and CDR2 from the germline V gene are SNHLY and FYNNEI. V was pared by 3 bases and J by 2 bases, with 5 bases between. This CDR3 region has 12 residues. These data are taken from a study of T cell responses to AZD1222 COVID-19 vaccine. Overall study results and limits: Donor demographics were predominantly white British with a female majority; clonal diversity may be underestimated. Researchers took repertoire samples only after the peak T cell response had come.

Repertoires were generated with immunoSEQ multiplex PCR, while TCRdb's copy carries only in-frame clones and drops some. The sample includes 100,000 or so clones, more than 75% seen only once; the top ten take more than 15%. The source of this sequence is an adult in good health. This chain joins TRBV2 and TRBJ2-7; unclear D gene. The input for sequencing was peripheral blood, taken on day 0 of AZD1222 vaccination. The CDR3 DNA sequence: TGTGCCAGCAGTGACGATCCCTACGAGCAGTACTTC. Its protein is CASSDDPYEQYF.